This entry concerns a single T cell receptor (beta chain). As yet, its antigen is unknown. This sample is part of a study of OX40 agonist ivuxolimab in advanced cancers. Study information: Head and neck, renal cell, melanoma or hepatocellular carcinoma were the cancers that dose-escalation patients had. Three patients had partial responses: one hepatocellular carcinoma, two cutaneous melanoma.

Study observations and caveats: Within 6 weeks, CD4+ and CD8+ blood T cells expanded clonally at 0.1 to 3.0 mg/kg.

The J segment lost 4 bases and the V segment lost 2 bases, leaving 2 bases of the junction unmatched. CDR1 is SGHKS and CDR2 is YYEKEE in the germline V gene (reference sequence). There are 15 residues in the CDR3. Assay: immunoSEQ multiplex PCR; the TCRdb copy retains only in-frame clones and omits some. The table lists about 47,000 clones, about 88% of them singletons. This receptor was taken from an adult with an advanced solid tumor such as melanoma, head and neck, liver or kidney cancer. The specimen was CD4+ or CD8+ T cells sorted from blood, collected in a trial of the OX40 agonist ivuxolimab. The chain carries TRBV5-5 and TRBJ2-1, with 11 bases matching TRBD1. CDR3 residues: CASSFGQGAYNEQFF. Written as DNA, the CDR3 is TGTGCCAGCAGCTTCGGACAGGGGGCTTACAATGAGCAGTTCTTC.